This T cell receptor (beta chain) was captured in a study of blood T cell repertoires in COVID-19. Turning to the study itself: Italy, Spain and the United States were the sources of the convalescent and acute COVID-19 samples. PBMCs, B-cell-depleted T cells, or T cells provided the cDNA or gDNA that made up the material.

CDR3 length: 16 residues. V lost 4 bases and J lost 0, with 12 bases in between. Germline V gene sequence: CDR1 KGHDR, CDR2 SFDVKD. Per the authors' pipeline: Amplifying reference gene primers gave estimates of nucleated cell counts. Repertoires were generated with immunoSEQ multiplex PCR, while TCRdb's copy carries only in-frame clones and drops some. The V and J calls and clone size are taken from that table; D and trimming were inferred from the DNA. Of roughly 480,000 clones in the sample, roughly nine tenths were seen once. The receptor's source is a young man with COVID-19, enrolled during active disease. V and J are TRBV24-1 and TRBJ1-5; TRBD1 is a possible D gene (6 bases). Sequencing used peripheral blood. CDR3 loop: CATSETGYPSNQPQHF. Here the CDR3 DNA reads TGTGCCACCAGTGAAACAGGGTACCCTAGCAATCAGCCCCAGCATTTT.